This T cell receptor (beta chain) derives from a study of cytomegalovirus exposure and HLA in healthy donors. At the level of the study: The Caucasian-associated ancestry cluster held 65% to 85% of a few hundred genotyped donors.

J gave up 6 bases and V 4 bases, and 6 bases lay outside the gene matches. Per germline, CDR1 SGHRS and CDR2 YFSETQ. CDR3 length: 14 residues. Whole-study findings and limits: Both high specificity and high sensitivity reportedly marked the classifier's diagnosis of cytomegalovirus status.

PCR was performed using 60 Vbeta and 13 Jbeta primers. Only in-frame clones appear in the TCRdb table, and some are missing; sequencing was by immunoSEQ multiplex PCR. The sample has 130,000 to 150,000 clones, 60% to 80% seen once; the top ten hold 0.66%. As concerns this clone: Its specificity is not known.

The V and J genes are TRBV5-1 and TRBJ2-1; 8 bases fit TRBD1. Sequenced sample: PBMCs. The receptor comes from a male donor in good health and CMV-seronegative. CDR3 bases: TGCGCCAGCAGCAGGACAGGGAATGTCAATGAGCAGTTCTTC. It specifies CASSRTGNVNEQFF.